This passage covers 30 T cell receptor beta chains from one sample sequenced in a study of OX40 agonist ivuxolimab in advanced cancers. Data came from immunoSEQ multiplex PCR; TCRdb stores just in-frame clones and leaves some out. The sample carries roughly 60,000 clones, approximately 81% recorded once. This specimen consisted of CD4+ or CD8+ T cells sorted from blood, obtained in a trial of the OX40 agonist ivuxolimab. The receptors come from an adult with an advanced solid tumor such as melanoma, head and neck, liver or kidney cancer.

This chain joins TRBV5-4 and TRBJ2-3; 7 bases agree with TRBD2. The CDR3 totals 15 residues. Trimming at V came to 1 base and at J to 0 bases, leaving 2 bases not matched to a gene. The germline V gene has CDR1 SGHNT and CDR2 YYREEE (reference sequence). DNA of the CDR3: TGTGCCAGCAGCTTGCGGGGGGATAGCACAGATACGCAGTATTTT. Protein product: CASSLRGDSTDTQYF. The full variable domain, completed using reference TRBV5-4 and TRBJ2-3, is ETGVTQSPTHLIKTRGQQVTLRCSSQSGHNTVSWYQQALGQGPQFIFQYYREEENGRGNFPPRFSGLQFPNYSSELNVNALELDDSALYLCASSLRGDSTDTQYFGPGTRLTVL.

This chain uses TRBV5-1 with TRBJ1-2; 10 positions match TRBD1. Unmatched junction bases numbered 6, after V lost 4 bases and J lost 0 bases. This CDR3 is built from 16 residues. The germline gives CDR1 SGHRS, CDR2 YFSETQ. The CDR3 nucleotides read TGCGCCAGCAGCCAGACAGGGGGCCTCTCTAACTATGGCTACACCTTC. This encodes CASSQTGGLSNYGYTF.

The chain joins TRBV5-4 to TRBJ2-7; weak D call: TRBD2 (7 bases). Germline V gives CDR1 SGHNT, CDR2 YYREEE (reference sequence). The CDR3 length is 14 residues. With 0 bases removed from V and 5 bases from J, the gap between germline ends came to 12 bases. The CDR3 sequence is CASSLAGEGNEQYF. CDR3 bases: TGTGCCAGCAGCTTGGCAGGGGAGGGAAACGAGCAGTACTTC.

The chain joins TRBV30 to TRBJ2-3; 10 bases fit TRBD1. Germline V gene sequence: CDR1 GTSNPN, CDR2 SVGIG (reference sequence). The V segment lost 3 bases and the J segment 0 bases; nucleotides outside the gene matches: 9. The CDR3 has 17 residues. The CDR3 loop is CAWSFRGTGASTDTQYF. The CDR3 nucleotides read TGTGCCTGGAGCTTCAGGGGGACAGGGGCTAGCACAGATACGCAGTATTTT. The complete variable domain, with remaining parts taken from reference TRBV30 and TRBJ2-3, reads SQTIHQWPATLVQPVGSPLSLECTVEGTSNPNLYWYRQAAGRGLQLLFYSVGIGQISSEVPQNLSASRPQDRQFILSSKKLLLSDSGFYLCAWSFRGTGASTDTQYFGPGTRLTVL.

The chain recombines TRBV4-3 with TRBJ2-3; D is unclear. V shed 0 bases and J shed 3 bases, with 10 bases lying between them. Per the germline V gene, CDR1 is LGHNA and CDR2 is YSLEER. CDR3 length: 15 residues. The CDR3 region has the DNA TGCGCCAGCAGCCAAGAGGCCCCCGGGACAGATACGCAGTATTTT. Its translation is CASSQEAPGTDTQYF.

CDR3 in amino acids: CASTPRPPNYEQYV. CDR3 nucleotides: TGTGCCAGCACCCCCCGCCCCCCAAACTACGAGCAGTACGTC. The rearrangement joins TRBV5-5 to TRBJ2-7; the D is unclear. Germline CDR1 is SGHKS and CDR2 is YYEKEE (reference sequence). The CDR3 spans 14 residues. V lost 6 bases, J lost 3 bases, and 16 bases lay in between.

The CDR3 DNA reads as TGTGCCACCAGCAGAGCTAGCGGGAGTGCCGGGGAGCTGTTTTTT. Its translation: CATSRASGSAGELFF. V and J are TRBV15 and TRBJ2-2; 10 positions match TRBD2. The germline V gene encodes CDR1 LNHNV and CDR2 YYDKDF (reference sequence). V was clipped by 1 base and J by 6 bases; unmatched bases: 2. The CDR3 length is 15 residues.

The chain uses TRBV5-1 and TRBJ1-2; 9 bases align to TRBD1. Germline CDR1 and CDR2: SGHRS and YFSETQ. The CDR3 is made up of 14 amino acids. The V and J ends lost 0 bases and 6 bases, in that order; junction bases with no gene match: 3. CDR3 nucleotides: TGCGCCAGCAGCTTGGACAGGGGGCGCGATGGCTACACCTTC. Its translation is CASSLDRGRDGYTF.

The V gene is TRBV19, the J gene TRBJ1-5; no clear D. The CDR3 is made up of 14 amino acids. The germline gives CDR1 LNHDA, CDR2 SQIVND (reference sequence). Between the trimmed V and J ends, which lost 5 bases and 7 bases, there was a span of 15 bases. CDR3 DNA: TGTGCCAGTAGTTCCCTAAGAGAGAGCCAGCCCCAGCATTTT. Amino acids: CASSSLRESQPQHF.

This rearrangement joins TRBV5-1 to TRBJ1-5; TRBD1 might be the D (6 bases). This CDR3 spans 16 amino acids. Per germline, CDR1 SGHRS and CDR2 YFSETQ. The V end lost 0 bases, the J end lost 7 bases, and 17 bases lay between the germline ends. CDR3: CASSLAPAGAGQPQHF. The CDR3 nucleotides are TGCGCCAGCAGCTTGGCCCCCGCAGGGGCCGGCCAGCCCCAGCATTTT.

The J gene is TRBJ1-3, the V gene TRBV9; D is uncertain. The CDR3 is 15 residues long. Germline V gene data show CDR1 as SGDLS and CDR2 as YYNGEE. V was clipped by 0 bases and J by 8 bases, with 15 bases between them. The CDR3 coding sequence is TGTGCCAGCAGCGTAGCCCCGGTCTCCCTGGACACCATATATTTT. Its protein is CASSVAPVSLDTIYF. Full variable domain (outside the CDR3, taken from reference TRBV9 and TRBJ1-3): DSGVTQTPKHLITATGQRVTLRCSPRSGDLSVYWYQQSLDQGLQFLIQYYNGEERAKGNILERFSAQQFPDLHSELNLSSLELGDSALYFCASSVAPVSLDTIYFGEGSWLTVV.

The V and J genes are TRBV9 and TRBJ2-3; the match to TRBD2 covers 11 bases. V lost 1 base, J lost 4 bases, and 5 bases stayed unmatched. There are 16 residues in the CDR3. Germline-derived CDR1 and CDR2 are SGDLS and YYNGEE. The CDR3, as DNA: TGTGCCAGCAGCGTATTAGCGGGAGGGTACCCAGATACGCAGTATTTT. This encodes CASSVLAGGYPDTQYF. The full variable domain, with the rest looked up from reference TRBV9 and TRBJ2-3, is DSGVTQTPKHLITATGQRVTLRCSPRSGDLSVYWYQQSLDQGLQFLIQYYNGEERAKGNILERFSAQQFPDLHSELNLSSLELGDSALYFCASSVLAGGYPDTQYFGPGTRLTVL.

The chain is built from TRBV7-6 and TRBJ2-7; 9 bases line up with TRBD1. The germline gives CDR1 SGHVS, CDR2 FNYEAQ. Trimming at V came to 5 bases and at J to 2 bases, leaving 7 bases not matched to a gene. The CDR3 sequence is 15 residues long. Here the CDR3 reads CASSPGTGRTYEQYF. The CDR3 region has the DNA TGTGCCAGCAGCCCCGGGACAGGGAGGACCTACGAGCAGTACTTC. The whole variable domain, filled in from reference TRBV7-6 and TRBJ2-7, reads GAGVSQSPRYKVTKRGQDVALRCDPISGHVSLYWYRQALGQGPEFLTYFNYEAQQDKSGLPNDRFSAERPEGSISTLTIQRTEQRDSAMYRCASSPGTGRTYEQYFGPGTRLTVT.

This chain links TRBV5-4 with TRBJ1-1, with TRBD1 identical over 7 bases. This CDR3 contains 13 residues. The V and J ends lost 2 bases and 11 bases, in that order; junction bases with no gene match: 9. Germline V gene data show CDR1 as SGHNT and CDR2 as YYREEE (reference sequence). In DNA, the CDR3 is TGTGCCAGCAGCTTCGGACAGGTGCAAAGGGCTTTCTTT. Its protein is CASSFGQVQRAFF.

This clone was seen only a few times. This chain connects TRBV29-1 to TRBJ1-2, with 7 nucleotides matching TRBD1. CDR1 is SQVTM and CDR2 is ANQGSEA in the germline V gene. The V segment lost 4 bases and the J segment 6 bases; nucleotides outside the gene matches: 2. This CDR3 has 11 residues. The CDR3 coding sequence is TGCAGCGTTGTGACAGGGAATGGCTACACCTTC. The encoded protein is CSVVTGNGYTF.

J is TRBJ2-3 and V is TRBV6-4, with D perhaps matching TRBD2 (6 bases). CDR1 is MRHNA, CDR2 SNTAGT, per germline. CDR3 length equals 15 residues. The ends were cut back, 5 bases at V and 4 bases at J, with 16 bases in the middle. The CDR3 here is CASSKGLYGADTQYF. CDR3 sequence (DNA): TGTGCCAGCAGTAAGGGACTTTATGGGGCAGATACGCAGTATTTT.

The chain recombines TRBV28 with TRBJ2-5; D is perhaps TRBD2 (5 bases). The end of the DNA aligns better with TRBJ2-7, so the J call may be wrong. The CDR3 loop spans 16 amino acids. CDR1 is MDHEN, CDR2 SYDVKM, per germline. The CDR3 coding sequence is TGTGCCAGCAGTTTGACCTTTAGGAGGATCTCCTACGAGCAGTACTTC. Its translation: CASSLTFRRISYEQYF.

This clone was seen a handful of times. V gene TRBV6-5 combines with J gene TRBJ2-1; D remains unclear. Germline V CDR1 and CDR2: MNHEY, SVGAGI. Trimming pared 2 bases from V and 8 bases from J, leaving 4 bases between. The CDR3 is 11 amino acids. CDR3 DNA sequence: TGTGCCAGCAGTTACATGTATGAGCAGTTCTTC. Amino acids: CASSYMYEQFF.

The gene calls are TRBV5-4 and TRBJ2-1, with 9 bases identical to TRBD2. Germline CDR1 reads SGHNT; CDR2 reads YYREEE (reference sequence). This CDR3 has 15 amino acids. The J segment lost 2 bases and the V segment lost 5 bases, leaving 5 bases of the junction unmatched. CDR3 protein: CASRTLAGTYNEQFF. CDR3 coding DNA: TGTGCCAGCAGAACACTAGCGGGCACCTACAATGAGCAGTTCTTC.

This chain uses TRBV7-9 with TRBJ2-7; D is ambiguous. The CDR3 extends over 14 amino acids. With 1 base removed from V and 3 bases from J, the gap between germline ends came to 10 bases. Germline V CDR1 and CDR2: SEHNR, FQNEAQ (reference sequence). The CDR3 sequence is CASSLGSAGYEQYF. CDR3 bases: TGTGCCAGCAGCTTAGGCTCAGCAGGCTACGAGCAGTACTTC.

V usage is TRBV11-3 and J usage is TRBJ2-3; no clear D. From germline, CDR1 is SGHNT and CDR2 YENEEA. Trimming stripped 5 bases from V and 6 bases from J, with 18 bases between. The CDR3 is 15 residues long. CDR3 DNA sequence: TGTGCCAGCAGCCCTCGGAGCCTAATTAGGGATACGCAGTATTTT. Translated, it gives CASSPRSLIRDTQYF.

The chain links TRBV5-1 to TRBJ1-1, with 9 bases identical to TRBD1. Trimming cost V 1 base and J 1 base; bases outside gene matches: 5. The CDR3 extends over 16 amino acids. CDR1 is SGHRS and CDR2 is YFSETQ in the germline V gene. The CDR3 loop is CASSLMGQGTNTEAFF. The CDR3 DNA reads as TGCGCCAGCAGCTTGATGGGACAGGGCACGAACACTGAAGCTTTCTTT.

V usage is TRBV30 and J usage is TRBJ1-5; D gene ambiguous. The CDR3 has 13 amino acids. V was cut by 3 bases and J by 2 bases, with 8 bases left in between. Per the germline V gene, CDR1 is GTSNPN and CDR2 is SVGIG (reference sequence). The CDR3 region has the DNA TGTGCCTGGAGGGGCCAGGGCAATCAGCCCCAGCATTTT. It yields the protein CAWRGQGNQPQHF.

The chain recombines TRBV7-9 with TRBJ2-7; TRBD1 might be the D (6 bases). Germline V gene lookup returns CDR1 SEHNR and CDR2 FQNEAQ (reference sequence). V was pared by 5 bases and J by 3 bases, with 11 bases between. The CDR3 covers 13 residues. CDR3 protein: CASSVDRNYEQYV. The CDR3 DNA reads as TGTGCCAGCAGCGTCGACAGGAACTACGAGCAGTACGTC.

This chain links TRBV2 with TRBJ2-3, with 7 bases that match TRBD2. The V and J ends lost 0 bases and 4 bases, in that order; junction bases with no gene match: 7. This CDR3 region has 16 residues. From germline, CDR1 is SNHLY and CDR2 FYNNEI. Written as DNA, the CDR3 is TGTGCCAGCAGTGAAGCGCTTACGGGAGGTCCAGATACGCAGTATTTT. Amino acid sequence: CASSEALTGGPDTQYF. Looking up the rest from reference TRBV2 and TRBJ2-3 gives the full variable domain: EPEVTQTPSHQVTQMGQEVILRCVPISNHLYFYWYRQILGQKVEFLVSFYNNEISEKSEIFDDQFSVERPDGSNFTLKIRSTKLEDSAMYFCASSEALTGGPDTQYFGPGTRLTVL.

The chain joins TRBV10-3 to TRBJ2-1, with D possibly being TRBD2 (7 bases). Trimming took 11 bases from V and 1 from J, leaving 21 bases between them. Germline V CDR1 and CDR2: ENHRY, SYGVKD. The CDR3 runs 16 residues. CDR3 loop: CAAQGGGGGSYNEQFF. CDR3 in DNA: TGTGCCGCCCAGGGCGGAGGGGGGGGTTCCTACAATGAGCAGTTCTTC.

The J gene is TRBJ2-1, the V gene TRBV6-1; 10 positions match TRBD2. Germline V gene data show CDR1 as MNHNS and CDR2 as SASEGT. This CDR3 spans 13 amino acids. The V segment lost 6 bases and the J segment 6 bases; nucleotides outside the gene matches: 2. CDR3 sequence reads: CASRWTSGNEQFF. CDR3 DNA: TGTGCCAGCAGATGGACTAGCGGCAATGAGCAGTTCTTC.

This clone was recorded a few times. The rearrangement links TRBV6-6 to TRBJ1-4, with 7 bases aligning to TRBD1. The V segment lost 5 bases and the J segment 8 bases; nucleotides outside the gene matches: 8. The CDR3 length is 14 residues. Germline CDR1 MNHNY, CDR2 SVGAGI (reference sequence). The CDR3 region is CASSRGQAYEKLFF. The CDR3 nucleotides are TGTGCCAGCAGTCGTGGACAGGCTTACGAAAAACTGTTTTTT.

This chain connects TRBV25-1 to TRBJ2-7; 10 nucleotides agree with TRBD2. V shed 2 bases and J 2 bases; nucleotides not matched to a gene: 6. This CDR3 region has 16 residues. The V gene's germline CDR1 is MGHDK and CDR2 SYGVNS. In nucleotides, the CDR3 is TGTGCCAGCAGTGAAGTCAAAGCGGGAGGGCCCTACGAGCAGTACTTC. As protein: CASSEVKAGGPYEQYF.

The chain uses TRBV5-1 and TRBJ2-5, with 7 bases aligning to TRBD2. The junction had 3 bases not matched to a gene; V was cut back by 2 bases and J by 2 bases. CDR1 is SGHRS, CDR2 YFSETQ, per germline. This CDR3 has 14 amino acids. The CDR3 spells CASSFGTKQETQYF. The CDR3 DNA follows: TGCGCCAGCAGCTTTGGGACTAAACAAGAGACCCAGTACTTC.